These T cell receptor beta chains were read from a single sample in a study of blood T cell repertoires in COVID-19. Using immunoSEQ multiplex PCR, the repertoire was profiled, and TCRdb retains in-frame clones only, with some absent. The sample yields a few hundred thousand clones, around 87% seen once. Specimen: PBMCs or T cells enriched from blood (not recorded which). These receptors originate from a man between 35 and 55 years old in a cohort exposed to, infected with or recovered from COVID-19 (not recorded which). Both conserved end residues are part of each CDR3. D genes are given only for firm matches. Only part of the rows carry a size: once, few, many, or a class if the clone is expanded.

V: TRBV28; J: TRBJ2-7; size: once; D: .; CDR3: CASSSVGTSSYEQYF; DNA: TGTGCCAGCAGTTCCGTGGGTACTAGTAGCTACGAGCAGTACTTC
V: TRBV5-1; J: TRBJ1-2; size: .; D: TRBD1; CDR3: CASSIDRAYGYTF; DNA: TGCGCCAGCAGCATAGACAGGGCCTATGGCTACACCTTC
V: TRBV19; J: TRBJ2-3; size: .; D: TRBD2; CDR3: CASSRLAGGSTDTQYF; DNA: TGTGCCAGTAGTAGGTTAGCGGGAGGATCCACAGATACGCAGTATTTT
V: TRBV10-1; J: TRBJ1-2; size: many; D: TRBD1; CDR3: CASSGTGSGYTF; DNA: TGCGCCAGCAGCGGGACAGGGAGCGGCTACACCTTC
V: TRBV27; J: TRBJ1-1; size: .; D: TRBD1; CDR3: CASSFPGGGEAFF; DNA: TGTGCCAGCAGTTTCCCAGGGGGCGGTGAAGCTTTCTTT
V: TRBV7-8; J: TRBJ1-2; size: .; D: TRBD1; CDR3: CASSLAGQGANYGYTF; DNA: TGTGCCAGCAGCTTAGCGGGGCAGGGGGCTAACTATGGCTACACCTTC
V: TRBV24-1; J: TRBJ1-2; size: .; D: .; CDR3: CATSDPGVYGYTF; DNA: TGTGCCACCAGTGACCCAGGGGTCTATGGCTACACCTTC
V: TRBV7-8; J: TRBJ1-2; size: few; D: .; CDR3: CASSFDRANYGYTF; DNA: TGTGCCAGCAGCTTCGACAGAGCGAACTATGGCTACACCTTC
V: TRBV2; J: TRBJ1-4; size: .; D: .; CDR3: CASSELGREKLFF; DNA: TGTGCCAGCAGTGAGCTGGGGAGGGAAAAACTGTTTTTT
V: TRBV2; J: TRBJ1-6; size: .; D: .; CDR3: CASIQERGYNSPLHF; DNA: TGTGCCAGCATACAGGAGAGGGGGTATAATTCACCCCTCCACTTT
V: TRBV7-2; J: TRBJ2-5; size: .; D: .; CDR3: CASSLGRQKETQYF; DNA: TGTGCCAGCAGCTTAGGTCGCCAGAAAGAGACCCAGTACTTC
V: TRBV5-1; J: TRBJ2-3; size: .; D: .; CDR3: CASSLDSHLSTDTQYF; DNA: TGCGCCAGCAGCCTGGACTCGCACCTTAGCACAGATACGCAGTATTTT
V: TRBV6-5; J: TRBJ1-1; size: .; D: .; CDR3: CASMAQFALNTEAFF; DNA: TGTGCCAGCATGGCCCAATTCGCCTTGAACACTGAAGCTTTCTTT
V: TRBV27; J: TRBJ2-7; size: .; D: TRBD2; CDR3: CASKTLAGGDEQYF; DNA: TGTGCCAGCAAGACACTAGCGGGAGGTGACGAGCAGTACTTC
V: TRBV28; J: TRBJ1-6; size: .; D: .; CDR3: CASSLVRVLGNSPLHF; DNA: TGTGCCAGCAGTTTGGTGCGGGTGTTGGGCAATTCACCCCTCCACTTT